Below are 25 T cell receptor beta chains sequenced from a single sample in a study of tumor-infiltrating lymphocytes in glioblastoma multiforme. Multiple V-beta primers and a C-beta primer amplified TCRB from RNA. TCRdb reanalysed the multiplex PCR reads using MiXCR and keeps one entry per CDR3 protein. This table has approximately 30,000 distinct CDR3 sequences, about 58% appearing once. The source material was brain tumor tissue. These receptors were collected from a male donor with glioblastoma.

Comment on this clonotype: A much larger clone differs by one base, so this may be a read error. The gene calls are TRBV28 and TRBJ1-5; perhaps TRBD1 as D (6 bases). Germline loops: CDR1 MDHEN, CDR2 SYDVKM. Trimming shortened V by 3 bases and J by 6 bases, and 15 bases separated the two germline ends. The CDR3 covers 15 residues. The CDR3 nucleotides are TGTGCCAGCAGTTTGTCCCAGGGGATGAGTCAGCCCCAGCATTTT. Its translation is CASSLSQGMSQPQHF. The complete variable domain, with remaining parts taken from reference TRBV28 and TRBJ1-5, reads DVKVTQSSRYLVKRTGEKVFLECVQDMDHENMFWYRQDPGLGLRLIYFSYDVKMKEKGDIPEGYSVSREKKERFSLILESASTNQTSMYLCASSLSQGMSQPQHFGDGTRLSIL.

This chain connects TRBV28 to TRBJ2-1; the match to TRBD2 covers 10 bases. There are 17 residues in the CDR3. Germline values: CDR1 MDHEN, CDR2 SYDVKM. J gave up 7 bases and V 2 bases, and 11 bases lay outside the gene matches. CDR3 in amino acids: CASSLDLTAGGNNEQFF. The CDR3, as DNA: TGTGCCAGCAGTTTAGACCTTACAGCGGGAGGGAATAATGAGCAGTTCTTC.

Concerning this clonotype: The junction differs from germline at one of its ends, possibly a read error. This chain connects TRBV6-1 to TRBJ2-7; D is perhaps TRBD2 (5 bases). CDR1 and CDR2 from the germline V gene are MNHNS and SASEGT. This CDR3 contains 14 residues. Here the CDR3 DNA reads TGTGCCAGCAGTGAAACCGGCGGAGGTCACGAGCAATACTTC. Amino acid sequence: CASSETGGGHEQYF.

V usage is TRBV20-1 and J usage is TRBJ2-7, with D perhaps being TRBD1 or TRBD2 (6 bases each). V was cut by 4 bases and J by 5 bases, with 18 bases left in between. Germline loops: CDR1 DFQATT, CDR2 SNEGSKA (reference sequence). The CDR3 runs to 14 residues. CDR3 nucleotide sequence: TGCAGTGCTACCAAATGGGGGGCTGGCCACGAGCAGTACTTC. Amino acids: CSATKWGAGHEQYF.

The V call is TRBV5-1, the J call TRBJ2-7; maybe TRBD2 (5 bases). This CDR3 region has 14 residues. Trimming shortened V by 2 bases and J by 9 bases, and 18 bases separated the two germline ends. Germline V gene sequence: CDR1 SGHRS, CDR2 YFSETQ. The CDR3 coding sequence is TGCGCCAGCAGCTTAGATGGGAAACCGAGCGGGCAGTACTTC. As protein: CASSLDGKPSGQYF.

The chain uses TRBV4-2 and TRBJ1-1; possible D gene TRBD1, 5 bases. The CDR3 loop spans 13 amino acids. Germline CDR1 LGHNA, CDR2 YNFKEQ. V was clipped by 1 base and J by 10 bases, with 13 bases between them. CDR3 in amino acids: CASSQGTGRVAFF. CDR3 sequence (DNA): TGTGCCAGCAGCCAAGGTACCGGCAGGGTAGCTTTCTTT.

The chain joins TRBV10-2 to TRBJ2-2; D might be TRBD1 (5 bases). Germline loops: CDR1 WSHSY, CDR2 SAAADI. The CDR3 consists of 15 residues. The V end was cut by 6 bases, the J end by 5 bases, with 16 bases between. The DNA for the CDR3 is TGCGCCAGCAGCCCTCAGGGAAGTCTAACCGGGGAGCTGTTTTTT. Translation gives CASSPQGSLTGELFF.

This clonotype was seen repeatedly, ten times or more. The J gene is TRBJ1-2, the V gene TRBV20-1; no clear D. Germline CDR1 is DFQATT and CDR2 is SNEGSKA (reference sequence). V was pared by 0 bases and J by 6 bases, with 11 bases between. The CDR3 is made up of 13 amino acids. The chain's CDR3 is CSARDRNSDGYTF. CDR3 nucleotide sequence: TGCAGTGCTAGAGATCGGAACAGTGATGGCTACACCTTC.

The chain joins TRBV11-2 to TRBJ1-1; possible D gene TRBD1, 5 bases. V was cut by 4 bases and J by 4 bases, with 19 bases left in between. CDR3 size: 16 residues. Germline V gene lookup returns CDR1 SGHAT and CDR2 FQNNGV. In nucleotides, the CDR3 is TGTGCCAGCAGCTCCTCTTTACGGGGGGGAAGCACTGAAGCTTTCTTT. Its translation is CASSSSLRGGSTEAFF.

By share, this clonotype ranks as medium-sized. The rearrangement uses TRBV29-1 and TRBJ2-5; D is unclear. Germline-derived CDR1 and CDR2 are SQVTM and ANQGSEA. The V end lost 7 bases, the J end lost 3 bases, and 12 bases lay between the germline ends. The CDR3 length is 12 residues. CDR3 amino acids: CSGSLGEETQYF. Written as DNA, the CDR3 is TGCAGCGGGAGTCTTGGGGAAGAGACCCAGTACTTC.

The chain couples TRBV7-9 to TRBJ2-7; 16 bases agree with TRBD2. Germline V gene sequence: CDR1 SEHNR, CDR2 FQNEAQ (reference sequence). The length of the CDR3 is 17 residues. V trimming: 6 bases; J trimming: 4 bases; junction bases outside the gene matches: 9. CDR3 region: CASRGTSGRAVGYEQYF. CDR3 DNA sequence: TGTGCCAGCAGGGGGACTAGCGGGAGGGCCGTTGGTTACGAGCAGTACTTC.

The sample holds a few counts of this clonotype. Since no conserved phenylalanine or tryptophan closes the CDR3, a read error is the likely cause. The rearrangement links TRBV20-1 to TRBJ2-1, with D perhaps assigned TRBD1 or TRBD2 (5 bases each). CDR1 DFQATT and CDR2 SNEGSKA come from the germline V gene (reference sequence). V was shortened by 0 bases and J by 4 bases, with 13 bases between the two germline ends. The CDR3 is 15 amino acids. The CDR3 spells CSARDGTDLYNEQFL. The DNA of the CDR3 is TGCAGTGCTAGAGACGGGACGGACCTTTACAATGAGCAGTTCCTC.

This clonotype was seen many times. The gene calls are TRBV28 and TRBJ2-7; D unresolved. CDR1 is MDHEN, CDR2 SYDVKM, per germline. Trimming cost V 4 bases and J 5 bases, with 21 bases left between them. The CDR3 extends over 16 amino acids. CDR3: CASSSLDPRKIHEQYF. Written as DNA, the CDR3 is TGTGCCAGCAGTTCCCTCGATCCCCGAAAGATTCACGAGCAGTACTTC.

To note about this clonotype: One end of the junction varies from germline; a read error may be responsible. V gene TRBV10-3 combines with J gene TRBJ1-4, with a weak D call TRBD1 (5 bases). CDR3 length: 15 amino acids. Germline CDR1 is ENHRY and CDR2 is SYGVKD. DNA of the CDR3: TGTCCCATCAGTGGACATGCTTCAACTAATGAAAAACTGTTTTTT. Translation gives CPISGHASTNEKLFF.

The CDR3 DNA sequence: TGCAGTGCTACCGAGTACCAAGAGATACAGTACTTC. Its protein product is CSATEYQEIQYF. V gene TRBV20-1 combines with J gene TRBJ2-5; D is unresolved. V was clipped by 4 bases and J by 11 bases, with 17 bases between them. CDR3 size: 12 residues. Germline V lookup: CDR1 DFQATT, CDR2 SNEGSKA (reference sequence).

V usage is TRBV20-1 and J usage is TRBJ1-2; D perhaps matches TRBD1 (5 bases). The CDR3 is made up of 14 amino acids. Per the germline V gene, CDR1 is DFQATT and CDR2 is SNEGSKA (reference sequence). The V and J ends lost 2 bases and 8 bases respectively, with 18 bases between them. The CDR3 bases are TGCAGTGCTAGAAACGGACAATCCCAAGGCGGCTACACCTTC. Encoded protein: CSARNGQSQGGYTF.

In its sample, this clonotype was seen many times. The rearrangement uses TRBV6-5 and TRBJ2-5, with 10 nucleotides matching TRBD1. The CDR3 covers 16 residues. V was clipped by 5 bases and J by 3 bases; unmatched bases: 9. CDR1 MNHEY and CDR2 SVGAGI come from the germline V gene. Here the CDR3 reads CASSLLAGTGEETQYF. Here the CDR3 DNA reads TGTGCCAGCAGTCTACTCGCCGGGACAGGGGAAGAGACCCAGTACTTC.

The chain uses TRBV6-6 and TRBJ2-7, with 13 bases that match TRBD2. V was pared by 6 bases and J by 6 bases, with 11 bases of the junction left unmatched. The CDR3 is 16 residues long. Germline V lookup: CDR1 MNHNY, CDR2 SVGAGI (reference sequence). The CDR3 DNA follows: TGTGCCAGCAGCCCACGGACTAGCGGGAGAGTCATCGAGCAGTACTTC. Protein sequence: CASSPRTSGRVIEQYF.

DNA of the CDR3: TGTGCCAGCAGCCTGGGCCTACTAGTGGGAAGGGATGAGCAGTTCTTC. Its translation is CASSLGLLVGRDEQFF. This rearrangement joins TRBV7-9 to TRBJ2-1, with D tentatively TRBD2 (5 bases). This CDR3 spans 16 amino acids. Looked up from germline, CDR1 is SEHNR and CDR2 is FQNEAQ (reference sequence). With 5 bases removed from V and 8 bases from J, the gap between germline ends came to 22 bases.

Points on this clonotype: This is likely a read error, given that the CDR3 carries no conserved phenylalanine or tryptophan at its end. The rearrangement uses TRBV20-1 and TRBJ2-5; TRBD2 matches 8 bases. The V gene end was trimmed by 3 bases and the J gene end by 5 bases; junction bases not matched to a gene: 11. CDR3 length: 15 residues. Per the germline V gene, CDR1 is DFQATT and CDR2 is SNEGSKA (reference sequence). The CDR3 reads CSASGAGEPRETQYS. CDR3 coding DNA: TGCAGTGCTAGTGGAGCGGGAGAGCCTCGGGAGACCCAGTACTCC.

The sample holds a few counts of this clonotype. The chain has TRBV6-2 or TRBV6-3 and TRBJ2-7, with TRBD2 identical over 7 bases. The CDR3 contains 14 residues. Germline V gene lookup returns CDR1 MNHEY and CDR2 SVGEGT. The V segment lost 7 bases and the J segment 2 bases; nucleotides outside the gene matches: 8. CDR3 sequence (DNA): TGTGCCAGCATCCCCGGACTAGGCCCCTACGAGCAGTACTTC. Its translation is CASIPGLGPYEQYF.

This clonotype was seen many times. The chain employs TRBV7-9 and TRBJ1-2; D gene ambiguous. V was clipped by 5 bases and J by 5 bases, with 15 bases between them. Germline V CDR1 and CDR2: SEHNR, FQNEAQ (reference sequence). The CDR3 has 14 amino acids. CDR3 bases: TGTGCCAGCAGCGCCGGCCTCACAGCGTATGGCTACACCTTC. Protein product: CASSAGLTAYGYTF.

This clonotype appeared a single time. Mismatch with germline at one junction end may stem from a read error. The chain couples TRBV4-1 to TRBJ2-1, with 14 bases that match TRBD2. This CDR3 spans 16 amino acids. The germline gives CDR1 MGHRA, CDR2 YSYEKL. The DNA of the CDR3 is TGCTCCAGTCAGGGGACTAGCGGGAGTTCTTACATTGAGCAGTTCTTC. Protein: CSSQGTSGSSYIEQFF.

DNA for the CDR3: TGCAGTGCCCCAGCGGGAGGGTTCTACAATGAGCAGTTCTTC. Translation: CSAPAGGFYNEQFF. The chain combines TRBV20-1 with TRBJ2-1, with 10 bases identical to TRBD2. The trim removed 6 bases at V and 3 bases at J, leaving 5 bases unmatched. This CDR3 region has 14 residues. Germline V lookup: CDR1 DFQATT, CDR2 SNEGSKA (reference sequence).

V gene TRBV2 combines with J gene TRBJ2-2; D is uncertain. The germline CDR1 and CDR2 sequences are SNHLY and FYNNEI. The V gene lost 5 bases and the J gene lost 6 bases, with 10 bases spanning the gap. The CDR3 loop spans 13 amino acids. CDR3 protein: CASSSTFSGELFF. CDR3 DNA: TGTGCCAGCAGTAGCACTTTCTCCGGGGAGCTGTTTTTT.